The rows below give T cell receptor beta chains drawn from one sample of a study of early T cells in non-severe SARS-CoV-2 infection. TCRdb redid the calling of the 5' RACE reads with MiXCR, one entry per CDR3 protein. The sample holds some 34,000 distinct CDR3 sequences, under 5.5% seen once. Sequenced input: whole blood. Receptors were obtained from an adult who was a healthcare worker with PCR-confirmed SARS-CoV-2 infection or an uninfected control (not recorded which). The CDR3 runs from the conserved cysteine through the conserved F or W. A D gene is named only where the DNA matches it firmly. The size entry is marked missing in some rows and otherwise reads once, few, many or a size class.

j_gene,v_gene,abundance,d_gene,CDR3aa,CDR3nt
TRBJ2-2,TRBV5-6,many,TRBD1,CASSGDTGATGELFF,TGTGCCAGCAGCGGGGATACAGGGGCCACCGGGGAGCTGTTTTTT
TRBJ1-1,TRBV30,many,TRBD1,CAWSVMRQGEAFF,TGTGCCTGGAGTGTAATGAGACAGGGAGAAGCTTTCTTT
TRBJ2-4,TRBV12-3/TRBV12-4,many,.,CASSTGQLAKNIQYF,TGTGCCAGCAGTACGGGACAACTAGCCAAAAACATTCAGTACTTC
TRBJ1-2,TRBV20-1,many,.,CSASPFGTF,TGCAGTGCTAGCCCTTTCGGCACCTTC
TRBJ2-7,TRBV28,few,.,CASRDRTLSPYEQYF,TGTGCCAGCAGGGACCGGACACTCTCCCCCTACGAGCAGTACTTC
TRBJ1-1,TRBV7-6,few,TRBD1,CASSLEQGAAEAFF,TGTGCCAGCAGCTTAGAACAGGGGGCGGCCGAAGCTTTCTTT
TRBJ1-5,TRBV4-1,few,TRBD1,CASSQDWGQGNQPQHF,TGCGCCAGCAGCCAAGATTGGGGACAGGGCAATCAGCCCCAGCATTTT
TRBJ2-3,TRBV28,many,.,CASSYQGFTDTQYF,TGTGCCAGCAGTTATCAGGGGTTCACAGATACGCAGTATTTT
TRBJ1-2,TRBV11-2,many,.,CASSSVTNYGYTF,TGTGCCAGCAGCTCAGTGACTAACTATGGCTACACCTTC
TRBJ1-6,TRBV21-1,.,.,CASSTIRRNRSPLHF,TGTGCCAGCAGCACCATCCGGCGCAACAGGAGTCCCCTCCACTTT
TRBJ1-1,TRBV7-2,many,.,CASSFSGGFPPNTEAFF,TGTGCCAGCAGCTTCAGTGGGGGGTTTCCTCCGAACACTGAAGCTTTCTTT
TRBJ2-2,TRBV7-9,many,.,CASSLFQNTGELFF,TGTGCCAGCAGCTTATTCCAGAACACCGGGGAGCTGTTTTTT
TRBJ2-1,TRBV27,many,.,CASSGISLIYNEQFF,TGTGCCAGCAGCGGCATAAGCCTTATTTACAATGAGCAGTTCTTC
TRBJ2-3,TRBV28,many,TRBD1,CASSFSGTGGRDTQYF,TGTGCCAGCAGTTTTTCCGGGACAGGGGGCCGAGATACGCAGTATTTT
TRBJ1-2,TRBV5-6,many,.,CASSLAKGYTF,TGTGCCAGCAGCTTGGCTAAGGGCTACACCTTC
TRBJ1-2,TRBV7-9,few,.,CASSFRSYGYTF,TGTGCCAGCAGCTTTCGGAGCTATGGCTACACCTTC
TRBJ2-7,TRBV7-8,.,TRBD1,CASSKGQGITYEQYF,TGTGCCAGCAGCAAGGGACAGGGGATCACCTACGAGCAGTACTTC
TRBJ2-1,TRBV6-5,many,TRBD1,CASRRTGVGYNEQFF,TGTGCCAGCAGGCGCACAGGGGTGGGTTACAATGAGCAGTTCTTC
TRBJ1-1,TRBV28,few,.,CASRTQGIPEAFF,TGTGCCAGCAGAACCCAGGGAATTCCTGAAGCTTTCTTT
TRBJ1-1,TRBV12-3/TRBV12-4,many,TRBD1,CASSLVTGGGLNTEAFF,TGTGCCAGCAGTTTAGTTACAGGGGGCGGATTGAACACTGAAGCCTTCTTT
TRBJ1-2,TRBV20-1,medium-sized,TRBD1,CSARGTGASGYTF,TGCAGTGCTAGAGGGACAGGGGCGAGCGGCTACACCTTC
TRBJ2-7,TRBV11-2,many,TRBD1,CASSSGNRGPAYEQYF,TGTGCCAGCAGCTCCGGGAACAGGGGGCCAGCCTACGAGCAGTACTTC
TRBJ2-3,TRBV5-1,many,.,CASMNTGADTQYF,TGCGCCAGCATGAATACGGGGGCAGATACGCAGTATTTT
TRBJ2-3,TRBV11-2,many,TRBD2,CASSLNRGGADTQYF,TGTGCCAGCAGCTTAAATCGCGGGGGGGCGGATACGCAGTATTTT
TRBJ2-3,TRBV30,many,.,CAWSVGTDTQYF,TGTGCCTGGAGTGTAGGTACAGATACGCAGTATTTT
TRBJ2-1,TRBV5-4,medium-sized,.,CASSLGSSYNEQFF,TGTGCCAGCAGCTTGGGTAGCTCCTACAATGAGCAGTTCTTC
TRBJ2-5,TRBV7-2,many,.,CASSSSGGRETQYF,TGTGCCAGCAGCTCCTCTGGGGGGCGGGAGACCCAGTACTTC
TRBJ1-5,TRBV7-2,many,TRBD1,CASSSTGQAEQPQHF,TGTGCCAGCAGCTCCACCGGACAGGCGGAACAGCCCCAGCATTTT
TRBJ2-2,TRBV27,.,.,CASSLPPGESTGELFF,TGTGCCAGCAGTTTACCCCCGGGGGAGTCCACCGGGGAGCTGTTTTTT
TRBJ2-3,TRBV28,few,TRBD1,CASSLPSQGTAITDTQYF,TGTGCCAGCAGTTTGCCCTCCCAAGGGACAGCTATCACAGATACGCAGTATTTT
TRBJ1-4,TRBV20-1,.,.,CSARDEIARGFNEKLFF,TGCAGTGCTAGAGATGAGATCGCGAGGGGGTTTAATGAAAAACTGTTTTTT
TRBJ2-1,TRBV20-1,many,.,CSARDSGTPDNEQFF,TGCAGTGCTAGAGACAGTGGGACGCCCGACAATGAGCAGTTCTTC
TRBJ2-5,TRBV6-5,.,.,CASQGRGFQETQYF,TGTGCCAGCCAGGGCAGGGGTTTCCAAGAGACCCAGTACTTC
TRBJ2-5,TRBV7-9,many,.,CASSPGETQYF,TGTGCCAGCAGCCCCGGGGAGACCCAGTACTTC
TRBJ2-7,TRBV5-4,.,.,CASSHEQGLLGYEQYF,TGTGCCAGCAGCCATGAACAGGGCCTTTTGGGTTACGAGCAGTACTTC
TRBJ2-1,TRBV3-1,few,.,CASSQVWGMQFF,TGTGCCAGCAGCCAAGTCTGGGGGATGCAGTTCTTC
TRBJ1-5,TRBV27,many,TRBD1,CASSPDRGENQPQHF,TGTGCCAGCAGCCCGGACAGGGGGGAGAATCAGCCCCAGCATTTT
TRBJ2-7,TRBV5-4,many,TRBD1,CASSTGQGASYEQYF,TGTGCCAGCAGCACCGGACAGGGGGCATCCTACGAGCAGTACTTC
TRBJ2-3,TRBV6-2/TRBV6-3,many,.,CASSPPGTTDTQYF,TGTGCCAGCAGCCCCCCTGGGACCACAGATACGCAGTATTTT
TRBJ2-1,TRBV11-2,many,TRBD1,CASSLKPGQGYNEQFF,TGTGCCAGCAGCTTAAAGCCGGGACAGGGGTACAATGAGCAGTTCTTC
TRBJ1-5,TRBV11-2,many,.,CASSLGTGWQPQHF,TGTGCCAGCAGCTTAGGTACTGGGTGGCAGCCCCAGCATTTT
TRBJ1-1,TRBV12-3/TRBV12-4,many,.,CASSLQGGDTEAFF,TGTGCCAGCAGTTTACAGGGTGGCGACACTGAAGCTTTCTTT
TRBJ2-7,TRBV2,many,TRBD1,CASSDYRGYEQYF,TGTGCCAGCAGTGATTACAGGGGCTACGAGCAGTACTTC
TRBJ1-3,TRBV5-1,many,.,CASSLEGTSGNTIYF,TGCGCCAGCAGCTTGGAAGGAACGTCTGGAAACACCATATATTTT
TRBJ2-7,TRBV20-1,.,.,CSARLRTAPYVQYF,TGCAGTGCTAGACTGAGGACAGCCCCCTACGTGCAGTACTTC
TRBJ2-7,TRBV14,many,.,CASSQGLNYEQYF,TGTGCCAGCAGCCAAGGATTAAATTACGAGCAGTACTTC
TRBJ1-5,TRBV28,many,.,CASSLSSFGYSNQPQHF,TGTGCCAGCAGTTTATCTTCGTTTGGTTATAGCAATCAGCCCCAGCATTTT
TRBJ2-7,TRBV28,many,.,CASSLDTSYSYEQYF,TGTGCCAGCAGTCTAGACACTTCTTACTCCTACGAGCAGTACTTC
TRBJ2-7,TRBV12-3/TRBV12-4,many,.,CASSLAGGTYEQYF,TGTGCCAGCAGTTTAGCGGGGGGCACCTACGAGCAGTACTTC
TRBJ2-6,TRBV6-5,.,TRBD1,CASSYNRGTGANVLTF,TGTGCCAGCAGTTACAACAGGGGGACTGGGGCCAACGTCCTGACTTTC
TRBJ2-5,TRBV6-2/TRBV6-3,.,.,CASSYNRAQTQYF,TGTGCCAGCAGTTACAACAGGGCACAGACCCAGTACTTC
TRBJ1-3,TRBV28,.,.,CASRGSFSGNTIYF,TGTGCCAGCAGGGGGTCATTCTCTGGAAACACCATATATTTT
TRBJ1-3,TRBV12-3/TRBV12-4,many,.,CASSPGSSGNTIYF,TGTGCCAGCAGTCCGGGGTCCTCTGGAAACACCATATATTTT